Sequencing of this TCR beta chain was carried out in a study of T-cell reconstitution after alpha-beta-depleted transplantation in children. This sample's TCRbeta library carried unique molecular identifier barcodes. In TCRdb, the PCR reads were re-called with MiXCR into one record per CDR3 protein. Among 350,000 to 500,000 distinct CDR3 sequences listed, approximately 42% were seen once. As concerns this clonotype: What it recognizes is unknown.

Study results and limitations: Several hundred rapidly expanded clones from non-depleted graft cells reportedly supplied alpha-beta T cells about two months post-transplant.

Material: PBMCs, obtained before TCRalphabeta/CD19-depleted stem cell transplant. This TCR derives from a girl aged 2 to 10 with aplastic anemia, due to receive a stem cell transplant.

The CDR3 DNA reads TGTGCCAGCAGACAAGGGGTTTCTGCCACTGAAGCTTTCTTT. It is translated as CASRQGVSATEAFF. The chain uses TRBV7-2 and TRBJ1-1; tentatively, D is TRBD1 (5 bases). V was clipped by 6 bases and J by 4 bases, with 15 bases between them. There are 14 residues in the CDR3. Germline assignment: CDR1 SGHTA and CDR2 FQGNSA.